The clone carrying this TCR beta chain appeared many times. The sample originates from a study of regulatory T cells in long-lasting Graves disease. The TCR beta library used iRepertoire HTBI primers with Arm-PCR amplification of CDR3. Via MiXCR, TCRdb re-called the multiplex PCR reads, giving one row per CDR3 protein. The sample shows hundreds of thousands of distinct CDR3 sequences, roughly 15% of them seen only once. Indicated time point: newly diagnosed GD, antithyroid drugs for less than 3 months. The authors made the TCR library using RNA they extracted from PBMCs. Per the germline V gene, CDR1 is MDHEN and CDR2 is SYDVKM. The CDR3 runs 15 residues. Trimming cost V 8 bases and J 3 bases, with 20 bases left between them. These data are also associated with another study on T cells in Graves' hyperthyroidism and ophthalmopathy.

The TCR sequence derives from a young woman with Graves disease. The source material was peripheral blood mononuclear cells (PBMCs), sampled at new diagnosis, from a patient treated with antithyroid drugs. V usage is TRBV28 and J usage is TRBJ2-7; maybe TRBD2 (6 bases). The CDR3 nucleotides read TGTGCCAGCCTCCTCGGGACTGCCCCGATCTACGAGCAGTACTTC. This gives the protein CASLLGTAPIYEQYF.